This paragraph covers one T cell receptor (beta chain) sequence. Its antigen is unidentified. This entry belongs to a study of OX40 agonist ivuxolimab in advanced cancers. Study in general: The diagnoses of dose-escalation patients were hepatocellular carcinoma, melanoma, renal cell or head and neck cancer.

The assay was immunoSEQ multiplex PCR, and TCRdb's table has in-frame clones only and misses some. This sample has 30,000 to 45,000 clones, with roughly nine tenths found just once. Whole-study findings and limits: Both CD4+ and CD8+ T cell populations in blood had undergone clonal expansion by week 6 at 0.1 to 3.0 mg/kg. Antigen targets of the expanded peripheral T cells went undetermined. Also present in some nonresponders was a low level of normalized T-cell clonal expansion.

V lost 8 bases, J lost 7 bases, and 4 bases stayed unmatched. The length of the CDR3 is 12 residues. Germline values: CDR1 MDHEN, CDR2 SYDVKM. The clonotype was recovered from an adult with an advanced solid tumor such as melanoma, head and neck, liver or kidney cancer. Sequencing used CD4+ or CD8+ T cells sorted from blood, obtained in a trial of the OX40 agonist ivuxolimab. The chain combines TRBV28 with TRBJ1-4; TRBD1 agrees at 7 bases. CDR3 coding DNA: TGTGCCAGCCACAGGGGACCTGAAAAACTGTTTTTT. Translated: CASHRGPEKLFF.